These 32 T cell receptor beta chains share one sample of origin, sequenced in a study of shared clonotypes between healthy human individuals. Assay used: immunoSEQ multiplex PCR; TCRdb lists only in-frame clones, some missing. The sample carries roughly 1 million clones, roughly 80% recorded once. The sequenced sample was memory CD4+ T cells sorted from blood. Subset of the sample: CD45RA-negative fraction. These receptors came from a man aged 18 to 29 in good health.

The rearrangement joins TRBV5-1 to TRBJ2-2; no firm D call. V was clipped by 1 base and J by 5 bases, with 9 bases between them. Germline assignment: CDR1 SGHRS and CDR2 YFSETQ. The CDR3 length is 14 residues. This CDR3 reads CASSLSATTGELFF. The CDR3, as DNA: TGCGCCAGCAGCTTGTCCGCCACAACCGGGGAGCTGTTTTTT. Using reference TRBV5-1 and TRBJ2-2 for the parts outside the CDR3, the full variable domain is KAGVTQTPRYLIKTRGQQVTLSCSPISGHRSVSWYQQTPGQGLQFLFEYFSETQRNKGNFPGRFSGRQFSNSRSEMNVSTLELGDSALYLCASSLSATTGELFFGEGSRLTVL.

About this clone: This sample also contains other DNA sequences that code for the same CDR3. V is TRBV30 and J is TRBJ1-3; unclear D gene. The germline V gene encodes CDR1 GTSNPN and CDR2 SVGIG (reference sequence). Trimming removed 2 bases from V and 1 base from J, with 6 bases in between. CDR3 length: 13 residues. The CDR3 coding sequence is TGTGCCTGGAGTCAAGGGTCTGGAAACACCATATATTTT. It yields the protein CAWSQGSGNTIYF.

This chain uses TRBV6-5 with TRBJ2-1, with TRBD2 matching over 7 bases. Germline CDR1 reads MNHEY; CDR2 reads SVGAGI. The V segment lost 8 bases and the J segment 5 bases; nucleotides outside the gene matches: 9. The CDR3 sequence is 14 residues long. The CDR3 protein is CASHRPGGHNEQFF. The DNA for the CDR3 is TGTGCCAGCCACCGGCCGGGAGGCCACAATGAGCAGTTCTTC.

J is TRBJ2-3 and V is TRBV5-4, with TRBD2 as a possible D gene (6 bases). Trimming shortened V by 1 base and J by 4 bases, and 10 bases separated the two germline ends. This CDR3 comprises 14 residues. Germline-derived CDR1 and CDR2 are SGHNT and YYREEE (reference sequence). The CDR3 nucleotides read TGTGCCAGCAGCTTGCGGTGGGGGGCAGATACGCAGTATTTT. Protein: CASSLRWGADTQYF. The entire variable domain, with the rest obtained from reference TRBV5-4 and TRBJ2-3, is as follows: ETGVTQSPTHLIKTRGQQVTLRCSSQSGHNTVSWYQQALGQGPQFIFQYYREEENGRGNFPPRFSGLQFPNYSSELNVNALELDDSALYLCASSLRWGADTQYFGPGTRLTVL.

The rearrangement uses TRBV20-1 and TRBJ2-7; possible D gene TRBD2, 5 bases. Germline V gene lookup returns CDR1 DFQATT and CDR2 SNEGSKA (reference sequence). The CDR3 runs 11 residues. Trimming removed 5 bases from V and 5 bases from J, with 10 bases in between. The CDR3 loop is CSARRANEQYF. CDR3 in DNA: TGCAGTGCTCGGCGGGCAAACGAGCAGTACTTC.

This clone occurred many times. This chain connects TRBV27 to TRBJ2-7, with 12 bases that match TRBD2. V was clipped by 5 bases and J by 6 bases; unmatched bases: 11. Looked up from germline, CDR1 is MNHEY and CDR2 is SMNVEV (reference sequence). The CDR3 length is 16 residues. The CDR3 loop is CASSRLTSGRTIEQYF. CDR3 sequence (DNA): TGTGCCAGCAGTCGCCTAACTAGCGGGAGGACTATCGAGCAGTACTTC.

The chain employs TRBV19 and TRBJ2-3; 9 bases map to TRBD1. In germline, CDR1 is LNHDA, CDR2 SQIVND (reference sequence). Trimming removed 8 bases from V and 5 bases from J; junction bases left unmatched: 14. The CDR3 length is 16 residues. The CDR3 DNA is TGTGCCAGTGGTGGGGGATTTGGACAGGGGTTAGATACGCAGTATTTT. Its translation is CASGGGFGQGLDTQYF.

In this sample, this clone turned up many times. The CDR3 DNA is TGCGCCAGCAAGGACGCACCGGTTCCCGGCTCCTATAATTCACCCCTCCACTTT. This gives the protein CASKDAPVPGSYNSPLHF. The chain joins TRBV23-1 to TRBJ1-6; D remains unclear. TRBV23-1 falls under the ORF class, with uncertain function. Trimming cost V 7 bases and J 0 bases, with 19 bases left between them. This CDR3 region has 18 residues.

This rearrangement joins TRBV30 to TRBJ2-1; D possibly corresponds to TRBD2 (6 bases). This CDR3 contains 15 residues. The V gene's germline CDR1 is GTSNPN and CDR2 SVGIG (reference sequence). V was cut by 0 bases and J by 3 bases, with 12 bases left in between. For the CDR3, the DNA is TGTGCCTGGAGTGTACGGAGGGGAGACTACAATGAGCAGTTCTTC. Translation: CAWSVRRGDYNEQFF.

The V call is TRBV6-6, the J call TRBJ2-1, with 7 positions matching TRBD2. J gave up 4 bases and V 4 bases, and 7 bases lay outside the gene matches. The germline V gene encodes CDR1 MNHNY and CDR2 SVGAGI (reference sequence). This CDR3 region has 15 residues. CDR3 in amino acids: CASSSVGGFYNEQFF. The CDR3 DNA reads TGTGCCAGCAGTTCTGTCGGGGGGTTTTACAATGAGCAGTTCTTC.

This clone is a singleton in its sample. The chain has TRBV7-9 and TRBJ1-1; TRBD1 aligns across 7 bases. There are 16 residues in the CDR3. Trimming at V came to 5 bases and at J to 7 bases, leaving 16 bases not matched to a gene. Germline V gene sequence: CDR1 SEHNR, CDR2 FQNEAQ (reference sequence). Here the CDR3 DNA reads TGTGCCAGCAGCCCAGCCGGGACAGTAGCGGGAGGTGAAGCTTTCTTT. Translation gives CASSPAGTVAGGEAFF.

This chain uses TRBV30 with TRBJ1-1; tentative D call: TRBD1 (6 bases). The CDR3 runs to 13 residues. The V gene's germline CDR1 is GTSNPN and CDR2 SVGIG (reference sequence). Trimming took 3 bases from V and 0 from J, leaving 8 bases between them. CDR3 coding DNA: TGTGCCTGGAGAAGACAGGTGAACACTGAAGCTTTCTTT. Its protein is CAWRRQVNTEAFF.

The rearrangement uses TRBV4-3 and TRBJ2-7; TRBD1 matches at 7 bases. This CDR3 region has 15 residues. V lost 0 bases to trimming and J lost 3 bases; unmatched junction nucleotides: 5. The germline V gene encodes CDR1 LGHNA and CDR2 YSLEER. The chain's CDR3 is CASSQEAGGFYEQYF. The CDR3 DNA reads TGCGCCAGCAGCCAAGAAGCAGGGGGTTTCTACGAGCAGTACTTC.

This clone was seen only a few times. The chain combines TRBV19 with TRBJ1-4; D is possibly TRBD1 (5 bases). The germline gives CDR1 LNHDA, CDR2 SQIVND (reference sequence). This CDR3 contains 15 residues. V dropped 4 bases and J dropped 3 bases, with 12 bases sitting between them. CDR3 DNA sequence: TGTGCCAGTAGTACCCAGGGTATTCCTAATGAAAAACTGTTTTTT. It codes for CASSTQGIPNEKLFF.

The table lists this clone with a few counts. The chain joins TRBV10-2 to TRBJ2-7; 7 bases fit TRBD1. Per germline, CDR1 WSHSY and CDR2 SAAADI. V lost 6 bases and J lost 10; bases outside the gene matches: 9. This CDR3 has 12 amino acids. CDR3 coding DNA: TGCGCCAGCAGCCAACAGGGGTCCCCCCAGTACTTC. This gives the protein CASSQQGSPQYF.

This chain joins TRBV5-1 and TRBJ2-5; TRBD1 matches at 9 bases. The CDR3 consists of 16 residues. J was trimmed by 2 bases and V by 3 bases; bases with no gene match: 8. Germline V gives CDR1 SGHRS, CDR2 YFSETQ. CDR3 in amino acids: CASSSMTGQGQETQYF. The DNA for the CDR3 is TGCGCCAGCAGCTCGATGACCGGACAGGGGCAAGAGACCCAGTACTTC.

The chain links TRBV28 to TRBJ2-3, with TRBD2 identical over 11 bases. The trim removed 6 bases at V and 10 bases at J, leaving 15 bases unmatched. Germline assignment: CDR1 MDHEN and CDR2 SYDVKM. This CDR3 is built from 16 residues. CDR3 DNA: TGTGCCAGCAGACCAAAAACTAGCGGGAGTGGGGTTGCGCAGTATTTT. The encoded protein is CASRPKTSGSGVAQYF. Together with reference TRBV28 and TRBJ2-3, the CDR3 gives the full variable domain: DVKVTQSSRYLVKRTGEKVFLECVQDMDHENMFWYRQDPGLGLRLIYFSYDVKMKEKGDIPEGYSVSREKKERFSLILESASTNQTSMYLCASRPKTSGSGVAQYFGPGTRLTVL.

This rearrangement joins TRBV9 to TRBJ2-1; 7 positions agree with TRBD1. Germline-derived CDR1 and CDR2 are SGDLS and YYNGEE. The CDR3 sequence is 14 residues long. J was trimmed by 9 bases and V by 0 bases; bases with no gene match: 6. CDR3 bases: TGTGCCAGCAGCGTAGAGGCAGGGGGTCTTGAGCAGTTCTTC. It encodes CASSVEAGGLEQFF.

The V call is TRBV19, the J call TRBJ1-5, with D possibly being TRBD1 (5 bases). Trimming left V 5 bases short and J 2 bases short, with 13 bases between. The CDR3 consists of 15 residues. CDR1 LNHDA and CDR2 SQIVND come from the germline V gene (reference sequence). The CDR3: CASSDYQGGNQPQHF. The CDR3, as DNA: TGTGCCAGTAGTGACTACCAAGGGGGCAATCAGCCCCAGCATTTT. Drawing the rest from reference TRBV19 and TRBJ1-5, the complete variable domain is DGGITQSPKYLFRKEGQNVTLSCEQNLNHDAMYWYRQDPGQGLRLIYYSQIVNDFQKGDIAEGYSVSREKKESFPLTVTSAQKNPTAFYLCASSDYQGGNQPQHFGDGTRLSIL.

This clone was seen only once. A much larger clone lies a single base off, so this may be a read error. This CDR3 is also generated by other DNA sequences in the sample. The chain has TRBV7-2 and TRBJ1-2; D possibly corresponds to TRBD1 (6 bases). Deletions cut 5 bases from V and 2 bases from J, with 9 bases between. The CDR3 contains 13 residues. The germline CDR1 and CDR2 sequences are SGHTA and FQGNSA. The CDR3 loop is CASSQGQNYGYTF. In DNA form, the CDR3 reads TGTGCCAGCAGCCAAGGACAGAACTATGGCTACACCTTC.

This clone was found once. The rearrangement links TRBV7-9 to TRBJ2-7; D is unclear. V lost 4 bases to trimming and J lost 6 bases, with 7 bases between them. This CDR3 has 11 residues. The germline gives CDR1 SEHNR, CDR2 FQNEAQ (reference sequence). This chain's CDR3 is CASSSRLEQYF. CDR3 nucleotides: TGTGCCAGCAGCTCCCGCCTCGAGCAGTACTTC.

This clone was observed a few times. The rearrangement uses TRBV10-1 and TRBJ1-1; no definite D call. The germline V and J ends were trimmed by 3 bases and 0 bases, with 5 bases remaining between them. Germline CDR1 WNHNN, CDR2 SYGVQD (reference sequence). The CDR3 covers 13 residues. Here the CDR3 DNA reads TGCGCCAGCAGTGATAGTATGAACACTGAAGCTTTCTTT. Encoded protein: CASSDSMNTEAFF.

The gene calls are TRBV18 and TRBJ1-3; the D is unclear. Trimming stripped 3 bases from V and 0 bases from J, with 9 bases between. Germline CDR1 is KGHSH and CDR2 is LQKENI. This CDR3 has 15 amino acids. This chain's CDR3 is CASSPVQDSGNTIYF. In DNA, the CDR3 is TGTGCCAGCTCACCCGTTCAGGACTCTGGAAACACCATATATTTT.

V usage is TRBV10-3 and J usage is TRBJ2-5; D not certain. This CDR3 comprises 11 residues. The germline V gene encodes CDR1 ENHRY and CDR2 SYGVKD. Trimming cost V 6 bases and J 0 bases, with 2 bases left between them. The CDR3 DNA sequence: TGTGCCATCAGGGACCAAGAGACCCAGTACTTC. Translated: CAIRDQETQYF.

In the case of this clone: A single base separates this from a much larger clone, so it may be a read error. The chain employs TRBV7-9 and TRBJ2-7; D gene ambiguous. The germline CDR1 and CDR2 sequences are SEHNR and FQNEAQ (reference sequence). The V gene lost 5 bases and the J gene lost 3 bases, with 5 bases spanning the gap. The CDR3 extends over 11 amino acids. The CDR3 DNA reads as TGTGCCAGCAGCGCCCGCTACGAGCAGTACTTC. Encoded protein: CASSARYEQYF.

The V call is TRBV5-4, the J call TRBJ1-4; possibly TRBD1 for D (6 bases). V was trimmed by 4 bases and J by 4 bases, leaving 11 bases between them. From germline, CDR1 is SGHNT and CDR2 YYREEE (reference sequence). This CDR3 region has 14 residues. This CDR3 reads CASSIDRYNEKLFF. CDR3 DNA: TGTGCCAGCAGCATCGACAGGTATAATGAAAAACTGTTTTTT.

In this sample, this clone turned up a few times. V and J are TRBV29-1 and TRBJ2-3, with D possibly TRBD2 on 7 matching bases. V dropped 3 bases and J dropped 4 bases, with 14 bases sitting between them. The V gene's germline CDR1 is SQVTM and CDR2 ANQGSEA. The CDR3 has 14 residues. CDR3 in amino acids: CSVEVGGGADTQYF. The CDR3 DNA reads as TGCAGCGTTGAGGTTGGGGGGGGCGCAGATACGCAGTATTTT.

V usage is TRBV9 and J usage is TRBJ1-1; 7 bases are a match to TRBD1. CDR1 and CDR2 (germline): SGDLS, YYNGEE. V was pared by 3 bases and J by 2 bases, with 4 bases of the junction left unmatched. The CDR3 loop spans 14 amino acids. The CDR3 is CASSAHRGNTEAFF. CDR3 coding DNA: TGTGCCAGCAGCGCCCACAGGGGAAACACTGAAGCTTTCTTT.

This chain links TRBV19 with TRBJ1-4; no reliable D call. Per germline, CDR1 LNHDA and CDR2 SQIVND (reference sequence). Trimming stripped 10 bases from V and 4 bases from J, with 22 bases between. The CDR3 loop spans 16 amino acids. The CDR3 region has the DNA TGTGCCACCCAAACGAGCCGATGGGGAAATAATGAAAAACTGTTTTTT. Translation: CATQTSRWGNNEKLFF.

V is TRBV11-2 and J is TRBJ2-4, with 10 nucleotides matching TRBD2. V shed 0 bases and J 8 bases; nucleotides not matched to a gene: 7. CDR1 and CDR2 from the germline V gene are SGHAT and FQNNGV. There are 16 residues in the CDR3. The CDR3 sequence is CASSLESVAGGDIQYF. The CDR3 nucleotides read TGTGCCAGCAGCTTAGAGTCGGTAGCGGGAGGTGACATTCAGTACTTC.

This chain uses TRBV18 with TRBJ1-6; tentative D call: TRBD1 (5 bases). Germline assignment: CDR1 KGHSH and CDR2 LQKENI. There are 15 residues in the CDR3. The V end was cut by 1 base, the J end by 7 bases, with 11 bases between. The CDR3: CASSPLPGSNSPLHF. DNA for the CDR3: TGTGCCAGCTCACCACTACCAGGGTCAAATTCACCCCTCCACTTT.

The chain combines TRBV2 with TRBJ2-1; TRBD2 matches at 13 bases. The V and J ends lost 6 bases and 6 bases, in that order; junction bases with no gene match: 5. CDR3 length equals 15 residues. Germline assignment: CDR1 SNHLY and CDR2 FYNNEI. CDR3 in DNA: TGTGCCAGCAGGATGACTAGCGGGAGGTCCAATGAGCAGTTCTTC. This codes for CASRMTSGRSNEQFF.